One sample yielded the 30 T cell receptor beta chains listed below, sequenced in a study of cytomegalovirus exposure and HLA in healthy donors. Primers: 60 Vbeta forward and 13 Jbeta reverse. Some clones are missing from TCRdb's copy, which holds only in-frame ones; the method was immunoSEQ multiplex PCR. This table holds 100,000 to 150,000 clones. Sequencing was performed on PBMCs. Receptors originate from a man aged 18 to 29 in good health and CMV-seronegative.

This chain links TRBV15 with TRBJ1-1; 7 bases map to TRBD1. Germline lookup yields CDR1 LNHNV and CDR2 YYDKDF (reference sequence). There are 15 residues in the CDR3. After removal of 4 bases from V and 0 bases from J, the junction contained 5 bases not matched to a gene. This CDR3 reads CATSTFGTVNTEAFF. CDR3 coding DNA: TGTGCCACCAGCACCTTCGGGACAGTGAACACTGAAGCTTTCTTT.

This chain joins TRBV7-6 and TRBJ2-2; tentatively, D is TRBD2 (5 bases). The V and J ends lost 1 base and 4 bases respectively, with 10 bases between them. Germline CDR1 reads SGHVS; CDR2 reads FNYEAQ. The CDR3 consists of 15 residues. The CDR3 nucleotides are TGTGCCAGCAGCTTAGTTCGGGGATCCACCGGGGAGCTGTTTTTT. It encodes CASSLVRGSTGELFF.

This rearrangement joins TRBV27 to TRBJ1-1, with unresolved D. Germline loops: CDR1 MNHEY, CDR2 SMNVEV (reference sequence). Trimming removed 7 bases from V and 1 base from J, with 10 bases in between. The CDR3 is 13 residues long. As DNA, the CDR3 is TGTGCCAGCACTGAGCGGGAGAACACTGAAGCTTTCTTT. Its protein product is CASTERENTEAFF.

V usage is TRBV19 and J usage is TRBJ1-1; D not certain. The CDR3 contains 15 residues. V shed 6 bases and J shed 2 bases, with 16 bases lying between them. In germline, CDR1 is LNHDA, CDR2 SQIVND (reference sequence). CDR3 in amino acids: CASSYSPLTNTEAFF. The CDR3 bases are TGTGCCAGTAGCTACTCACCGTTGACTAACACTGAAGCTTTCTTT.

The chain links TRBV28 to TRBJ1-1; no clear D. Trimming removed 2 bases from V and 1 base from J, with 11 bases in between. Germline values: CDR1 MDHEN, CDR2 SYDVKM. The CDR3 contains 15 residues. The CDR3: CASSLPVSQNTEAFF. CDR3 nucleotides: TGTGCCAGCAGTTTACCCGTCTCACAGAACACTGAAGCTTTCTTT.

The chain combines TRBV28 with TRBJ1-1; 10 bases line up with TRBD1. This CDR3 has 14 residues. J lost 6 bases, V lost 9 bases, and 10 bases had no gene match. Germline V gene data show CDR1 as MDHEN and CDR2 as SYDVKM. The CDR3 loop is CASATGGGFAEAFF. The CDR3 DNA follows: TGTGCCAGTGCGACAGGGGGCGGATTCGCTGAAGCTTTCTTT.

The chain is built from TRBV6-5 and TRBJ1-1; TRBD1 is a possible D gene (6 bases). There are 15 residues in the CDR3. Between the trimmed V and J ends, which lost 6 bases and 4 bases, there was a span of 18 bases. Germline V lookup: CDR1 MNHEY, CDR2 SVGAGI. CDR3 region: CASRSPGAVSTEAFF. The CDR3 nucleotides read TGTGCCAGCAGATCACCAGGGGCAGTATCCACTGAAGCTTTCTTT.

This chain joins TRBV5-6 and TRBJ2-2; TRBD2 might be the D (7 bases). In germline, CDR1 is SGHDT, CDR2 YYEEEE. The CDR3 has 16 residues. V shed 4 bases and J shed 4 bases, with 17 bases lying between them. The CDR3 sequence: CASSPRGGAVTGELFF. The CDR3 DNA sequence: TGTGCCAGCAGCCCCCGAGGGGGGGCAGTCACCGGGGAGCTGTTTTTT.

This sequence joins TRBV5-1 and TRBJ1-6, with TRBD1 matching over 10 bases. The J segment lost 9 bases and the V segment lost 4 bases, leaving 16 bases of the junction unmatched. The CDR3 has 18 residues. Germline V gene data show CDR1 as SGHRS and CDR2 as YFSETQ. The CDR3 spells CASSLDLRIRDRGSPLHF. CDR3 nucleotide sequence: TGCGCCAGCAGCCTCGACCTACGTATCCGGGACAGGGGTTCACCCCTCCACTTT.

The V call is TRBV7-8, the J call TRBJ2-3; 7 nucleotides agree with TRBD2. The CDR3 length is 18 residues. Germline assignment: CDR1 SGHVS and CDR2 FQNEAQ. V was clipped by 2 bases and J by 4 bases; unmatched bases: 15. CDR3 residues: CASSLRNPGGSFPDTQYF. CDR3 DNA sequence: TGTGCCAGCAGCTTAAGGAACCCTGGCGGGAGCTTCCCAGATACGCAGTATTTT.

This rearrangement joins TRBV5-1 to TRBJ2-1; 9 bases fit TRBD2. After removal of 1 base from V and 4 bases from J, the junction contained 3 bases not matched to a gene. CDR1 SGHRS and CDR2 YFSETQ come from the germline V gene. There are 15 residues in the CDR3. CDR3 sequence: CASSLRLAEYNEQFF. CDR3 DNA sequence: TGCGCCAGCAGCTTGAGACTAGCGGAATACAATGAGCAGTTCTTC.

The chain carries TRBV2 and TRBJ2-1, with TRBD2 matching 12 bases. Unmatched junction bases numbered 5, after V lost 2 bases and J lost 9 bases. This CDR3 region has 15 residues. Germline values: CDR1 SNHLY, CDR2 FYNNEI. The CDR3 region has the DNA TGTGCCAGCAGTGAAACTAGCGGGAGGTCAGGTGAGCAGTTCTTC. Encoded protein: CASSETSGRSGEQFF.

The V and J genes are TRBV28 and TRBJ2-4; D perhaps matches TRBD2 (5 bases). The V gene's germline CDR1 is MDHEN and CDR2 SYDVKM. The CDR3 is 13 amino acids. Trimming pared 2 bases from V and 7 bases from J, leaving 9 bases between. The CDR3 is CASSLRSGNIQYF. The CDR3 DNA reads TGTGCCAGCAGTTTAAGGTCGGGGAACATTCAGTACTTC.

The V and J genes are TRBV5-1 and TRBJ2-7; the match to TRBD1 covers 8 bases. This CDR3 comprises 14 residues. Germline V gene sequence: CDR1 SGHRS, CDR2 YFSETQ. Germline trimming cut 7 bases from V and 4 bases from J; bases unmatched to any gene: 10. DNA for the CDR3: TGCGCCAGCGCATACGGACAGGGCCCGTACGAGCAGTACTTC. It yields the protein CASAYGQGPYEQYF.

V is TRBV7-2 and J is TRBJ2-1; 7 bases agree with TRBD2. The CDR3 has 15 amino acids. Germline V gene sequence: CDR1 SGHTA, CDR2 FQGNSA. J was trimmed by 9 bases and V by 2 bases; bases with no gene match: 10. The CDR3 sequence: CASSLLGREQGEQFF. CDR3 DNA sequence: TGTGCCAGCAGCTTATTAGGGCGGGAGCAGGGTGAGCAGTTCTTC.

This chain joins TRBV6-5 and TRBJ1-2; the D gene is possibly TRBD1 (5 bases). CDR3 length equals 15 residues. V was pared by 2 bases and J by 5 bases, with 15 bases between. In germline, CDR1 is MNHEY, CDR2 SVGAGI. The CDR3 DNA reads TGTGCCAGCAGTTACGGGGCCACTCAGGATTATGGCTACACCTTC. Its protein is CASSYGATQDYGYTF.

This chain links TRBV5-1 with TRBJ1-4; tentatively, D is TRBD1 (6 bases). V was shortened by 0 bases and J by 6 bases, with 15 bases between the two germline ends. Germline V CDR1 and CDR2: SGHRS, YFSETQ. The CDR3 is 16 amino acids. The CDR3 region has the DNA TGCGCCAGCAGCTTGGCCGTCACAGGGCGGGATGAAAAACTGTTTTTT. This gives the protein CASSLAVTGRDEKLFF. Full variable domain (missing parts from reference TRBV5-1 and TRBJ1-4): KAGVTQTPRYLIKTRGQQVTLSCSPISGHRSVSWYQQTPGQGLQFLFEYFSETQRNKGNFPGRFSGRQFSNSRSEMNVSTLELGDSALYLCASSLAVTGRDEKLFFGSGTQLSVL.

J is TRBJ1-5 and V is TRBV9, with 10 bases aligning to TRBD1. This CDR3 region has 15 residues. Germline values: CDR1 SGDLS, CDR2 YYNGEE. Losses at the gene ends were 2 bases for V and 6 bases for J; bases not matched to a gene: 5. Written as DNA, the CDR3 is TGTGCCAGCAGCGTCGGACAGGGGGTCGGTCAGCCCCAGCATTTT. This encodes CASSVGQGVGQPQHF.

V gene TRBV7-9 combines with J gene TRBJ2-1; 12 positions match TRBD2. The CDR3 covers 17 residues. In germline, CDR1 is SEHNR, CDR2 FQNEAQ (reference sequence). The trim removed 5 bases at V and 9 bases at J, leaving 14 bases unmatched. This chain's CDR3 is CASSPKGRLAGASEQFF. The DNA of the CDR3 is TGTGCCAGCAGCCCTAAAGGGAGACTAGCGGGAGCTTCTGAGCAGTTCTTC.

V is TRBV19 and J is TRBJ2-7, with D possibly being TRBD1 (5 bases). Trimming left V 9 bases short and J 6 bases short, with 21 bases between. Germline V gives CDR1 LNHDA, CDR2 SQIVND (reference sequence). The CDR3 is made up of 14 amino acids. CDR3 in DNA: TGTGCCAGCAGGGCAAGGGGATACGAAGGCGAGCAGTACTTC. Translated, it gives CASRARGYEGEQYF.

The chain employs TRBV6-5 and TRBJ2-1, with 8 nucleotides matching TRBD2. Germline assignment: CDR1 MNHEY and CDR2 SVGAGI. The CDR3 consists of 15 residues. Trimming removed 6 bases from V and 3 bases from J; junction bases left unmatched: 7. The CDR3 spells CASSLREGVYNEQFF. CDR3 nucleotides: TGTGCCAGCAGCCTCCGGGAGGGGGTCTACAATGAGCAGTTCTTC.

J is TRBJ2-7 and V is TRBV9; 11 nucleotides match TRBD2. The germline CDR1 and CDR2 sequences are SGDLS and YYNGEE. The CDR3 extends over 15 amino acids. Trimming at V came to 4 bases and at J to 6 bases, leaving 9 bases not matched to a gene. The CDR3 loop reads CASSSGLAGGAEQYF. In DNA, the CDR3 is TGTGCCAGCAGCTCAGGACTAGCGGGCGGGGCCGAGCAGTACTTC.

The V gene is TRBV6-4, the J gene TRBJ2-1; 9 nucleotides agree with TRBD2. The CDR3 length is 16 residues. CDR1 MRHNA and CDR2 SNTAGT come from the germline V gene. V was clipped by 4 bases and J by 4 bases; unmatched bases: 8. In DNA form, the CDR3 reads TGTGCCAGCAGTGCGGCGGGAGGGAAAGTGTACAATGAGCAGTTCTTC. The encoded protein is CASSAAGGKVYNEQFF.

The V call is TRBV19, the J call TRBJ2-7; D is unclear. V was cut by 5 bases and J by 4 bases, with 15 bases left in between. Germline V gene data show CDR1 as LNHDA and CDR2 as SQIVND (reference sequence). The CDR3 sequence is 14 residues long. For the CDR3, the DNA is TGTGCCAGTAGTCCCGTAGAAGCCTTTTACGAGCAGTACTTC. Its protein product is CASSPVEAFYEQYF.

Concerning this clone: At the DNA level, this CDR3 is encoded by other sequences in the same sample as well. The chain is built from TRBV5-1 and TRBJ2-5; D gene unclear. Looked up from germline, CDR1 is SGHRS and CDR2 is YFSETQ. The ends were cut back, 2 bases at V and 2 bases at J, with 4 bases in the middle. The CDR3 has 12 amino acids. DNA of the CDR3: TGCGCCAGCAGCTTATATCAAGAGACCCAGTACTTC. It codes for CASSLYQETQYF.

The chain combines TRBV9 with TRBJ1-1; 8 nucleotides match TRBD1. J lost 5 bases, V lost 3 bases, and 6 bases had no gene match. The CDR3 extends over 14 amino acids. The germline CDR1 and CDR2 sequences are SGDLS and YYNGEE. CDR3 nucleotides: TGTGCCAGCAGCGGGACAGGGCGGCGGACTGAAGCTTTCTTT. This codes for CASSGTGRRTEAFF. The variable domain in full, completed from reference TRBV9 and TRBJ1-1, reads DSGVTQTPKHLITATGQRVTLRCSPRSGDLSVYWYQQSLDQGLQFLIQYYNGEERAKGNILERFSAQQFPDLHSELNLSSLELGDSALYFCASSGTGRRTEAFFGQGTRLTVV.

The V and J genes are TRBV6-5 and TRBJ1-3; the match to TRBD1 covers 8 bases. V was pared by 2 bases and J by 4 bases, with 4 bases of the junction left unmatched. The CDR3 runs to 15 residues. Germline V gene sequence: CDR1 MNHEY, CDR2 SVGAGI. The CDR3 DNA is TGTGCCAGCAGTTACGGACAGGGTCTAGGAAACACCATATATTTT. Its protein product is CASSYGQGLGNTIYF.

The V gene is TRBV7-9, the J gene TRBJ2-5; 16 nucleotides align to TRBD2. The CDR3 totals 16 residues. CDR1 and CDR2 (germline): SEHNR, FQNEAQ (reference sequence). J gave up 4 bases and V 5 bases, and 4 bases lay outside the gene matches. The CDR3 sequence: CASSGTSGGVRETQYF. CDR3 DNA: TGTGCCAGCAGCGGGACTAGCGGGGGGGTAAGAGAGACCCAGTACTTC.

The chain combines TRBV19 with TRBJ1-5; tentative D call: TRBD1 (5 bases). Trimming pared 7 bases from V and 7 bases from J, leaving 17 bases between. CDR3 length: 14 residues. Germline values: CDR1 LNHDA, CDR2 SQIVND (reference sequence). CDR3: CASMTTDFGQPQHF. In nucleotides, the CDR3 is TGTGCCAGTATGACGACAGACTTTGGACAGCCCCAGCATTTT. The full variable domain, completed using reference TRBV19 and TRBJ1-5, is DGGITQSPKYLFRKEGQNVTLSCEQNLNHDAMYWYRQDPGQGLRLIYYSQIVNDFQKGDIAEGYSVSREKKESFPLTVTSAQKNPTAFYLCASMTTDFGQPQHFGDGTRLSIL.

This chain links TRBV7-6 with TRBJ2-5; 7 bases line up with TRBD1. Per germline, CDR1 SGHVS and CDR2 FNYEAQ. This CDR3 has 15 amino acids. V lost 4 bases to trimming and J lost 5 bases; unmatched junction nucleotides: 10. The CDR3 nucleotides read TGTGCCAGCAGCTCCCTCCCGACAGGGCAGGAGACCCAGTACTTC. As protein: CASSSLPTGQETQYF.